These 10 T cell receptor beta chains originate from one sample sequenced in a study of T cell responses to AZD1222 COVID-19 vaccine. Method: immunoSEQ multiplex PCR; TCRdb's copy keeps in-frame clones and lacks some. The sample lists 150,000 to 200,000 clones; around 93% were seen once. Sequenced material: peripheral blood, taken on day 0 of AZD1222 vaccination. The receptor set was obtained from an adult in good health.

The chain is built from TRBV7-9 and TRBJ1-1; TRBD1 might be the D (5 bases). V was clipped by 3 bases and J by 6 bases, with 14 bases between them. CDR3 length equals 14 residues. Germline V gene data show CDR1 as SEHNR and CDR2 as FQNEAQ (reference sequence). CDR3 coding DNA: TGTGCCAGCAGCTTTTGGGGGGGTTCTCCTGAAGCTTTCTTT. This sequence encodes CASSFWGGSPEAFF.

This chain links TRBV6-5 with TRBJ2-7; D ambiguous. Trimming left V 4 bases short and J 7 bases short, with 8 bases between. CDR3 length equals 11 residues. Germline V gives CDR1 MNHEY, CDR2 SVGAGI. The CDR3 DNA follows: TGTGCCAGCAGTTCCGGGTTGGAGCAGTACTTC. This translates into CASSSGLEQYF.

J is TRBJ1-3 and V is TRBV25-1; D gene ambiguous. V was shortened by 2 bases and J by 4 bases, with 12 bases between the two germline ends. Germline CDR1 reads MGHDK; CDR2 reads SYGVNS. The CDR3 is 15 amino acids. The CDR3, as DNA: TGTGCCAGCAGTGAAGACGGCAGGTCCGGAAACACCATATATTTT. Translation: CASSEDGRSGNTIYF.

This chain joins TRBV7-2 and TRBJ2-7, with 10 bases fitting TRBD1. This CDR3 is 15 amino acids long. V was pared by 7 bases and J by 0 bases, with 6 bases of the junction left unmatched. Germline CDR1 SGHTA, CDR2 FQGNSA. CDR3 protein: CASTTRDRGSYEQYF. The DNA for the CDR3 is TGTGCCAGCACGACCCGGGACAGGGGCTCCTACGAGCAGTACTTC.

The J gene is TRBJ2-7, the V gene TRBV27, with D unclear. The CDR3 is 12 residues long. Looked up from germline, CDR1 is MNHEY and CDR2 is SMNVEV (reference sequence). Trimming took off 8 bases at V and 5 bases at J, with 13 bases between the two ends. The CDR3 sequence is CASSPRGHEQYF. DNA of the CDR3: TGTGCCAGCTCCCCCCGCGGACACGAGCAGTACTTC.

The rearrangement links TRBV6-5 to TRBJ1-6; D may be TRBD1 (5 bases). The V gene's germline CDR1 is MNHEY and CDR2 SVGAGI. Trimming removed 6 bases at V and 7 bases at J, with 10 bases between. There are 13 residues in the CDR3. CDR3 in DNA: TGTGCCAGCAGCCGAGCAGGGAATTCACCCCTCCACTTT. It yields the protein CASSRAGNSPLHF.

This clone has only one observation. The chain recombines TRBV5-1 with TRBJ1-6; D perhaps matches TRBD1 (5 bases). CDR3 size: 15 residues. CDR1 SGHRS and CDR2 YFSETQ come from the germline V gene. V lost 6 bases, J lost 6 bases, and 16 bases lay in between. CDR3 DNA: TGCGCCAGCACTCAGGGTGCCTTGGGTAATTCACCCCTCCACTTT. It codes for CASTQGALGNSPLHF.

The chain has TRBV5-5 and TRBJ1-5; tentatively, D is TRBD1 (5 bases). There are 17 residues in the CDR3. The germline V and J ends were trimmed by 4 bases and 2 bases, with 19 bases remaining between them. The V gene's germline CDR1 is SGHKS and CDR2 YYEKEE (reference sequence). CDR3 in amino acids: CASSTTPGRGGNQPQHF. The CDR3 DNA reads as TGTGCCAGCAGCACAACTCCGGGACGCGGAGGCAATCAGCCCCAGCATTTT.

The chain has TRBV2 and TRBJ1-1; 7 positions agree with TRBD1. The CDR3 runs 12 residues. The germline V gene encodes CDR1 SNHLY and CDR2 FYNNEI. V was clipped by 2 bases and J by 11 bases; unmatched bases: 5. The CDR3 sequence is CASSEYRGRAFF. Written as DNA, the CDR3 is TGTGCCAGCAGTGAATACAGGGGCCGGGCTTTCTTT.

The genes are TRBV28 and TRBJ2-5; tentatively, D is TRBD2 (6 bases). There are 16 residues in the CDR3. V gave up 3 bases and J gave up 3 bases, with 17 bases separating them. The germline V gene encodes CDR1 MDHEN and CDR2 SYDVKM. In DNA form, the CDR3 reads TGTGCCAGCAGTTTCGTGACGGGGGTAAGCGAAGAGACCCAGTACTTC. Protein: CASSFVTGVSEETQYF.